This T cell receptor (beta chain) comes out of a study of T cells in Graves' hyperthyroidism and ophthalmopathy. This clonotype has more than one count but fewer than ten. RNA transcripts were the template for amplifying TCR beta CDR3 regions. The HTBI primer set served for first-round RT-PCR of the TCR CDR3. TCRdb processed the multiplex PCR reads anew with MiXCR; each CDR3 protein has one entry. This repertoire shows about 480,000 distinct CDR3 sequences, around an eighth found once; its top ten account for roughly 17%. This CDR3 has 15 residues. V was clipped by 5 bases and J by 11 bases, with 25 bases between them. Per the germline V gene, CDR1 is SGDLS and CDR2 is YYNGEE.

This sequence joins TRBV9 and TRBJ1-1, with D maybe TRBD1 (5 bases). This sequence originates from a woman between 18 and 30 years old with Graves' hyperthyroidism. The sample consisted of blood. The CDR3 nucleotides are TGTGCCAGCAGTGCTAATACCGGGACCCCCGATGGGGCTTTCTTT. Residues: CASSANTGTPDGAFF. The whole variable domain, filled in from reference TRBV9 and TRBJ1-1, reads DSGVTQTPKHLITATGQRVTLRCSPRSGDLSVYWYQQSLDQGLQFLIQYYNGEERAKGNILERFSAQQFPDLHSELNLSSLELGDSALYFCASSANTGTPDGAFFGQGTRLTVV.